These T cell receptor beta chains were read from a single sample in a study of CD8 T cells in ankylosing spondylitis. TCRdb used MiXCR to reprocess the 5' RACE reads, holding one entry per CDR3 protein. The sample holds roughly 190,000 distinct CDR3 sequences, 9.5% to 15% seen once. Sequenced material: blood, either unsorted or a sorted T cell fraction (not recorded which). These receptors came from a male donor with ankylosing spondylitis or in good health (not recorded which). Both conserved end residues are part of each CDR3. The D gene is left open where the match is weak. Clone size appears in some rows only: once, few, many, or a class for an expanded clone.

TGTGCCAGCAGCAAAGTGGATGTTCGAGCGGGGGAACGGGAAGAGACCCAGTACTTC	CASSKVDVRAGEREETQYF	TRBV21-1	NA	NA	TRBJ2-5
TGCGCCAGCAGCTTCGGCGGGATCGAGCAGTACTTC	CASSFGGIEQYF	TRBV5-1	few	NA	TRBJ2-7
TGCGCCAGCAGCCAAGATGCAGGGGCAAGTACTGAAGCTTTCTTT	CASSQDAGASTEAFF	TRBV4-1	NA	NA	TRBJ1-1
TGTGCCAGCAGCGGATATAGCGGGAGTTCCTACAATGAGCAGTTCTTC	CASSGYSGSSYNEQFF	TRBV9	few	TRBD2	TRBJ2-1
TGCACCGGGCGGGAGCAGTACTTC	CTGREQYF	TRBV20-1	NA	NA	TRBJ2-7
TGTGCCAGCAGTTCATCAAGGACAGGGCTAAGCGGCTATGGCTACACCTTC	CASSSSRTGLSGYGYTF	TRBV27	few	TRBD1	TRBJ1-2
TGTGCCAGCACTAGACTAGCGGACTACAATGAGCAGTTCTTC	CASTRLADYNEQFF	TRBV6-1	few	TRBD2	TRBJ2-1
TGTGCCAGCTTATCGGGAGGGGGGGGCAATGAGCAGTTCTTC	CASLSGGGGNEQFF	TRBV6-1	few	TRBD2	TRBJ2-1
TGTGCCGGCAGCTTGGCCTCTGGTTCCGCCTACGAGCAGTACTTC	CAGSLASGSAYEQYF	TRBV5-6	NA	NA	TRBJ2-7
TGCGCCAGCAGCCAAGATGTAGGGCGGGGGGGCCACAATGAGCAGTTCTTC	CASSQDVGRGGHNEQFF	TRBV4-1	NA	TRBD2	TRBJ2-1
TGTGTCTCGGAGGGCCGCACCGGGGAGCTGTTTTTT	CVSEGRTGELFF	TRBV18	NA	NA	TRBJ2-2